Listed below are T cell receptor beta chains from one sample, sequenced in a study of a mutant IDH1 vaccine in newly diagnosed glioma. Profiled with immunoSEQ multiplex PCR; TCRdb holds only in-frame clones, not every one. This sample has roughly 43,000 clones, with around 74% found just once. Which antigens these TCRs recognize remains unknown. Specimen: PBMCs, collected from a glioma patient whose treatment included an IDH1 peptide vaccine. All receptors come from a man in his fifties or sixties with glioma. The CDR3 runs from the conserved cysteine through the conserved F or W. The order of the fields is J gene, D gene, CDR3 length, V gene, clone size, CDR3 protein, CDR3 DNA. The D gene is left open where the match is weak. Some rows mark clone size as missing; the rest say once, few, many or name a class of expanded clone.

j_call: TRBJ2-2
d_call: -
cdr3_length: 14
v_call: TRBV7-9
clone_size: -
cdr3_aa: CASSLVRGTGELFF
cdr3_nt: TGTGCCAGCAGCTTAGTTCGGGGGACCGGGGAGCTGTTTTTT

j_call: TRBJ2-5
d_call: TRBD2
cdr3_length: 16
v_call: TRBV5-4
clone_size: -
cdr3_aa: CASSPGSSGTKETQYF
cdr3_nt: TGTGCCAGCAGCCCAGGGAGTAGCGGGACGAAAGAGACCCAGTACTTC

j_call: TRBJ1-2
d_call: TRBD1
cdr3_length: 15
v_call: TRBV5-4
clone_size: -
cdr3_aa: CASSTGQNRIYGYTF
cdr3_nt: TGTGCCAGCAGCACGGGACAGAATCGAATTTATGGCTACACCTTC

j_call: TRBJ1-5
d_call: TRBD1
cdr3_length: 15
v_call: TRBV5-5
clone_size: -
cdr3_aa: CASSLALTGFQPQHF
cdr3_nt: TGTGCCAGCAGCTTGGCCCTGACAGGGTTTCAGCCCCAGCATTTT

j_call: TRBJ1-1
d_call: -
cdr3_length: 14
v_call: TRBV2
clone_size: few
cdr3_aa: CASSDGGSNTEAFF
cdr3_nt: TGTGCCAGCAGTGACGGGGGATCGAACACTGAAGCTTTCTTT

j_call: TRBJ2-5
d_call: -
cdr3_length: 12
v_call: TRBV7-9
clone_size: -
cdr3_aa: CASSLGGQTQYF
cdr3_nt: TGTGCCAGCAGCTTAGGGGGCCAGACCCAGTACTTC

j_call: TRBJ2-2
d_call: -
cdr3_length: 17
v_call: TRBV4-3
clone_size: -
cdr3_aa: CASTRSARGPNTGELFF
cdr3_nt: TGCGCCAGCACCCGTTCGGCGAGAGGGCCGAACACCGGGGAGCTGTTTTTT

j_call: TRBJ2-3
d_call: -
cdr3_length: 13
v_call: TRBV19
clone_size: -
cdr3_aa: CASSRIGVDTQYF
cdr3_nt: TGTGCCAGTAGTCGGATCGGGGTGGATACGCAGTATTTT

j_call: TRBJ2-3
d_call: TRBD2
cdr3_length: 18
v_call: TRBV7-9
clone_size: medium-sized
cdr3_aa: CASSFPSGGGTSTDTQYF
cdr3_nt: TGTGCCAGCAGCTTTCCCAGCGGGGGAGGGACTAGCACAGATACGCAGTATTTT

j_call: TRBJ2-7
d_call: -
cdr3_length: 14
v_call: TRBV7-9
clone_size: -
cdr3_aa: CASSLLSGAYEQYF
cdr3_nt: TGTGCCAGCAGCTTACTTTCAGGGGCGTACGAGCAGTACTTC

j_call: TRBJ2-1
d_call: TRBD1
cdr3_length: 13
v_call: TRBV7-9
clone_size: -
cdr3_aa: CASIVDRDNEQFF
cdr3_nt: TGTGCCAGCATCGTTGACAGGGACAATGAGCAGTTCTTC

j_call: TRBJ2-7
d_call: TRBD2
cdr3_length: 13
v_call: TRBV30
clone_size: -
cdr3_aa: CAWRGGGVYEQYF
cdr3_nt: TGTGCCTGGAGAGGCGGGGGGGTCTACGAGCAGTACTTC

j_call: TRBJ2-7
d_call: TRBD1
cdr3_length: 17
v_call: TRBV28
clone_size: -
cdr3_aa: CASSSPWMGQGHYEQYF
cdr3_nt: TGTGCCAGCAGTTCCCCATGGATGGGACAGGGCCACTACGAGCAGTACTTC

j_call: TRBJ2-3
d_call: TRBD1
cdr3_length: 17
v_call: TRBV10-3
clone_size: -
cdr3_aa: CAISGGRTGDLGDTQYF
cdr3_nt: TGTGCCATCAGTGGTGGTAGGACAGGGGATTTGGGAGATACGCAGTATTTT

j_call: TRBJ1-1
d_call: -
cdr3_length: 15
v_call: TRBV5-4
clone_size: -
cdr3_aa: CASSLARALNTEAFF
cdr3_nt: TGTGCCAGCAGCTTGGCCAGGGCCTTGAACACTGAAGCTTTCTTT

j_call: TRBJ2-1
d_call: TRBD1
cdr3_length: 17
v_call: TRBV4-1
clone_size: -
cdr3_aa: CASSQDRGTGGYNEQFF
cdr3_nt: TGCGCCAGCAGCCAAGATCGGGGGACAGGGGGGTACAATGAGCAGTTCTTC

j_call: TRBJ2-5
d_call: -
cdr3_length: 13
v_call: TRBV7-2
clone_size: -
cdr3_aa: CASSPRAGETQYF
cdr3_nt: TGTGCCAGCAGCCCCCGGGCGGGGGAGACCCAGTACTTC

j_call: TRBJ1-1
d_call: -
cdr3_length: 14
v_call: TRBV7-9
clone_size: -
cdr3_aa: CASSLGTANTEAFF
cdr3_nt: TGTGCCAGCAGCTTAGGGACAGCTAACACTGAAGCTTTCTTT

j_call: TRBJ2-1
d_call: -
cdr3_length: 11
v_call: TRBV5-6
clone_size: -
cdr3_aa: CASSSVREQFF
cdr3_nt: TGTGCCAGCAGCTCAGTAAGGGAGCAGTTCTTC

j_call: TRBJ1-1
d_call: -
cdr3_length: 12
v_call: TRBV7-2
clone_size: -
cdr3_aa: CASSFSDTEAFF
cdr3_nt: TGTGCCAGCAGCTTCTCGGACACTGAAGCTTTCTTT

j_call: TRBJ1-2
d_call: -
cdr3_length: 15
v_call: TRBV6-1
clone_size: few
cdr3_aa: CASSEWRGGVYGYTF
cdr3_nt: TGTGCCAGCAGTGAATGGAGAGGGGGGGTCTATGGCTACACCTTC

j_call: TRBJ1-2
d_call: TRBD1
cdr3_length: 13
v_call: TRBV4-1
clone_size: -
cdr3_aa: CASSRTGEHGYTF
cdr3_nt: TGCGCCAGCAGCCGAACAGGGGAGCATGGCTACACCTTC

j_call: TRBJ2-5
d_call: TRBD1
cdr3_length: 14
v_call: TRBV9
clone_size: -
cdr3_aa: CASSARQGRETQYF
cdr3_nt: TGTGCCAGCAGCGCAAGACAGGGTAGGGAGACCCAGTACTTC

j_call: TRBJ1-2
d_call: -
cdr3_length: 11
v_call: TRBV29-1
clone_size: -
cdr3_aa: CSVRGIGGYTF
cdr3_nt: TGCAGCGTTCGGGGGATAGGTGGCTACACCTTC

j_call: TRBJ1-2
d_call: -
cdr3_length: 14
v_call: TRBV18
clone_size: -
cdr3_aa: CASSPAAGEIGYTF
cdr3_nt: TGTGCCAGCTCACCGGCGGCAGGGGAGATTGGCTACACCTTC

j_call: TRBJ1-2
d_call: -
cdr3_length: 15
v_call: TRBV5-1
clone_size: -
cdr3_aa: CASSLEPGTLNGYTF
cdr3_nt: TGCGCCAGCAGCTTGGAGCCCGGGACGTTGAATGGCTACACCTTC

j_call: TRBJ2-1
d_call: TRBD2
cdr3_length: 16
v_call: TRBV4-1
clone_size: -
cdr3_aa: CASSLAASGGGNEQFF
cdr3_nt: TGCGCCAGCAGCCTCGCGGCTAGCGGGGGTGGGAATGAGCAGTTCTTC